This TCR beta chain was sequenced during a study of blood T cell repertoires in COVID-19. Measured with immunoSEQ multiplex PCR; TCRdb has only the in-frame clones, and not every one. Here the sample spans 150,000 to 200,000 clones, about 80% being singletons. Germline V gene data show CDR1 as SGHTA and CDR2 as FQGTGA. Trimming removed 2 bases from V and 6 bases from J, with 11 bases in between. The length of the CDR3 is 13 residues. Sequencing was carried out using PBMCs or T cells enriched from blood (not recorded which). J is TRBJ2-7 and V is TRBV7-3, with D unresolved. This TCR derives from a woman aged 60 to 75 who had recovered from COVID-19. CDR3 in amino acids: CASSLLHPGEQYF. The CDR3 nucleotides are TGTGCCAGCAGCTTATTACACCCGGGCGAGCAGTACTTC. Full variable domain (missing parts from reference TRBV7-3 and TRBJ2-7): GAGVSQTPSNKVTEKGKYVELRCDPISGHTALYWYRQSLGQGPEFLIYFQGTGAADDSGLPNDRFFAVRPEGSVSTLKIQRTERGDSAVYLCASSLLHPGEQYFGPGTRLTVT.